The 17 T cell receptor beta chains presented below share a single source sample, sequenced in a study of blood T cell repertoires in COVID-19. Measured with immunoSEQ multiplex PCR; TCRdb has only the in-frame clones, and not every one. The profile shows 180,000 or so clones, approximately 84% of them singletons. Sequenced input: PBMCs or T cells enriched from blood (not recorded which). These receptors originate from a man in his forties or fifties who had recovered from COVID-19.

CDR3 residues: CASTRAGVNTEAFF. The DNA of the CDR3 is TGTGCCAGCACCAGAGCGGGGGTGAACACTGAAGCTTTCTTT. V usage is TRBV6-4 and J usage is TRBJ1-1; possibly TRBD1 for D (5 bases). The CDR3 runs 14 residues. V was cut by 7 bases and J by 0 bases, with 12 bases left in between. The germline gives CDR1 MRHNA, CDR2 SNTAGT.

Turning to this clone: Other DNA sequences within the sample encode an identical CDR3. J is TRBJ2-2 and V is TRBV3-1 (or the pseudogene TRBV3-2); TRBD2 aligns across 8 bases. CDR3 length: 15 residues. Germline loops: CDR1 LGHDT, CDR2 YNNKEL (reference sequence). With V trimmed by 4 bases and J by 5 bases, 6 bases remained unmatched. CDR3 in DNA: TGTGCCAGCAGCCTCGGGGGGGCTCGAACCGGGGAGCTGTTTTTT. It is translated as CASSLGGARTGELFF.

V and J are TRBV6-5 and TRBJ1-2, with 7 bases fitting TRBD1. CDR3 length equals 13 residues. CDR1 MNHEY and CDR2 SVGAGI come from the germline V gene. V shed 8 bases, J shed 2 bases, and the junction held 5 bases outside the gene matches. CDR3 DNA sequence: TGTGCCAGCGGACAGGTGACAAACTATGGCTACACCTTC. This gives the protein CASGQVTNYGYTF.

The chain couples TRBV9 to TRBJ1-1; D gene unclear. CDR3 length equals 14 residues. V lost 0 bases to trimming and J lost 0 bases, with 6 bases between them. Germline V gene lookup returns CDR1 SGDLS and CDR2 YYNGEE. The CDR3 region is CASSVESMNTEAFF. The CDR3 DNA sequence: TGTGCCAGCAGCGTAGAAAGCATGAACACTGAAGCTTTCTTT.

This clone was counted at least ten times. V usage is TRBV30 and J usage is TRBJ2-7; 7 bases agree with TRBD2. Germline CDR1 and CDR2: GTSNPN and SVGIG (reference sequence). This CDR3 spans 15 amino acids. After removal of 3 bases from V and 6 bases from J, the junction contained 14 bases not matched to a gene. CDR3 sequence reads: CAWRGNSGSGGEQYF. CDR3 in DNA: TGTGCCTGGAGGGGTAATAGCGGGTCCGGGGGCGAGCAGTACTTC. The full variable domain, rest sourced from reference TRBV30 and TRBJ2-7, is SQTIHQWPATLVQPVGSPLSLECTVEGTSNPNLYWYRQAAGRGLQLLFYSVGIGQISSEVPQNLSASRPQDRQFILSSKKLLLSDSGFYLCAWRGNSGSGGEQYFGPGTRLTVT.

This clone is a singleton in its sample. The chain joins TRBV6-5 to TRBJ1-2; 9 bases match TRBD1. CDR1 is MNHEY and CDR2 is SVGAGI in the germline V gene. After removal of 7 bases from V and 8 bases from J, the junction contained 11 bases not matched to a gene. CDR3 length equals 14 residues. CDR3 sequence (DNA): TGTGCCAGCACCCCGGACAGGGGTTTTATAGGCTACACCTTC. It codes for CASTPDRGFIGYTF.

The chain uses TRBV3-1 (or the pseudogene TRBV3-2) and TRBJ1-5; D perhaps matches TRBD1 (6 bases). The CDR3 extends over 16 amino acids. The germline V and J ends were trimmed by 5 bases and 2 bases, with 16 bases remaining between them. Germline CDR1 is LGHDT and CDR2 is YNNKEL (reference sequence). In DNA form, the CDR3 reads TGTGCCAGCAGCAGGGGGGGGCAGGAACGCAATCAGCCCCAGCATTTT. This gives the protein CASSRGGQERNQPQHF.

The V call is TRBV15, the J call TRBJ1-2, with 11 nucleotides matching TRBD1. The trim removed 4 bases at V and 4 bases at J, leaving 8 bases unmatched. The CDR3 consists of 16 residues. The germline CDR1 and CDR2 sequences are LNHNV and YYDKDF (reference sequence). CDR3 in amino acids: CATSKRTGGAFYGYTF. The CDR3 bases are TGTGCCACCAGCAAAAGGACAGGGGGCGCCTTCTATGGCTACACCTTC. The variable domain in full, completed from reference TRBV15 and TRBJ1-2, reads DAMVIQNPRYQVTQFGKPVTLSCSQTLNHNVMYWYQQKSSQAPKLLFHYYDKDFNNEADTPDNFQSRRPNTSFCFLDIRSPGLGDTAMYLCATSKRTGGAFYGYTFGSGTRLTVV.

V gene TRBV11-2 combines with J gene TRBJ1-4; TRBD1 aligns across 7 bases. This CDR3 spans 16 amino acids. Germline V lookup: CDR1 SGHAT, CDR2 FQNNGV. V trimming: 0 bases; J trimming: 7 bases; junction bases outside the gene matches: 8. The CDR3 nucleotides are TGTGCCAGCAGCTTAGAAACAGGGGAGAGGGGTGAAAAACTGTTTTTT. This encodes CASSLETGERGEKLFF.

This rearrangement joins TRBV10-3 to TRBJ1-2; maybe TRBD1 (6 bases). The CDR3 sequence is 15 residues long. Germline lookup yields CDR1 ENHRY and CDR2 SYGVKD. Trimming removed 2 bases from V and 4 bases from J, with 14 bases in between. CDR3 amino acids: CAISEPTGLTYGYTF. The CDR3 DNA reads as TGTGCCATCAGTGAGCCGACAGGACTGACCTATGGCTACACCTTC.

This rearrangement joins TRBV4-2 to TRBJ2-5, with D possibly being TRBD1 (6 bases). CDR1 is LGHNA, CDR2 YNFKEQ, per germline. This CDR3 has 13 amino acids. The ends were cut back, 2 bases at V and 4 bases at J, with 8 bases in the middle. In DNA form, the CDR3 reads TGTGCCAGCAGCCAAACAGGGAGAGAGACCCAGTACTTC. Protein product: CASSQTGRETQYF.

The rearrangement uses TRBV6-4 and TRBJ2-7; 7 bases align to TRBD1. Germline loops: CDR1 MRHNA, CDR2 SNTAGT. J gave up 1 base and V 8 bases, and 8 bases lay outside the gene matches. The CDR3 runs to 14 residues. The CDR3 nucleotides are TGTGCCAGCCCCTACGGGACAGCGTCCTACGAGCAGTACTTC. As protein: CASPYGTASYEQYF.

This rearrangement joins TRBV7-9 to TRBJ2-7; D is perhaps TRBD1 (5 bases). Germline CDR1 SEHNR, CDR2 FQNEAQ (reference sequence). The CDR3 loop spans 14 amino acids. V was trimmed by 5 bases and J by 1 base, leaving 12 bases between them. The CDR3 is CASSTGRQSYEQYF. The CDR3 coding sequence is TGTGCCAGCAGCACAGGCAGGCAGTCCTACGAGCAGTACTTC.

The V and J genes are TRBV7-8 and TRBJ2-7, with a possible D match to TRBD1 (6 bases). Germline CDR1 and CDR2: SGHVS and FQNEAQ. The CDR3 runs to 18 residues. Trimming left V 4 bases short and J 2 bases short, with 24 bases between. The CDR3 nucleotides read TGTGCCAGCAGCTCGAACCAACAGGGAAACACTTTAGCCTACGAGCAGTACTTC. This gives the protein CASSSNQQGNTLAYEQYF.

The genes are TRBV6-5 and TRBJ1-5, with D perhaps TRBD1 (5 bases). V was clipped by 2 bases and J by 4 bases, with 6 bases between them. The V gene's germline CDR1 is MNHEY and CDR2 SVGAGI. There are 13 residues in the CDR3. The CDR3 bases are TGTGCCAGCAGTTACGGGGCAAATCAGCCCCAGCATTTT. Its translation is CASSYGANQPQHF.

CDR3 in amino acids: CASSVDWDQRGGYTF. In DNA, the CDR3 is TGTGCCAGCAGCGTAGACTGGGACCAAAGGGGGGGCTACACCTTC. The rearrangement uses TRBV9 and TRBJ1-2, with a weak D call TRBD1 (6 bases). This CDR3 comprises 15 residues. Trimming pared 0 bases from V and 8 bases from J, leaving 17 bases between. Germline V gives CDR1 SGDLS, CDR2 YYNGEE. The full variable domain, completed using reference TRBV9 and TRBJ1-2, is DSGVTQTPKHLITATGQRVTLRCSPRSGDLSVYWYQQSLDQGLQFLIQYYNGEERAKGNILERFSAQQFPDLHSELNLSSLELGDSALYFCASSVDWDQRGGYTFGSGTRLTVV.

CDR3 residues: CAISTTSGGNEQFF. In DNA, the CDR3 is TGTGCCATCAGTACCACTAGCGGGGGCAATGAGCAGTTCTTC. The chain links TRBV10-3 to TRBJ2-1; 11 bases line up with TRBD2. Trimming removed 5 bases from V and 6 bases from J; junction bases left unmatched: 3. Germline CDR1 is ENHRY and CDR2 is SYGVKD. The CDR3 is 14 amino acids.